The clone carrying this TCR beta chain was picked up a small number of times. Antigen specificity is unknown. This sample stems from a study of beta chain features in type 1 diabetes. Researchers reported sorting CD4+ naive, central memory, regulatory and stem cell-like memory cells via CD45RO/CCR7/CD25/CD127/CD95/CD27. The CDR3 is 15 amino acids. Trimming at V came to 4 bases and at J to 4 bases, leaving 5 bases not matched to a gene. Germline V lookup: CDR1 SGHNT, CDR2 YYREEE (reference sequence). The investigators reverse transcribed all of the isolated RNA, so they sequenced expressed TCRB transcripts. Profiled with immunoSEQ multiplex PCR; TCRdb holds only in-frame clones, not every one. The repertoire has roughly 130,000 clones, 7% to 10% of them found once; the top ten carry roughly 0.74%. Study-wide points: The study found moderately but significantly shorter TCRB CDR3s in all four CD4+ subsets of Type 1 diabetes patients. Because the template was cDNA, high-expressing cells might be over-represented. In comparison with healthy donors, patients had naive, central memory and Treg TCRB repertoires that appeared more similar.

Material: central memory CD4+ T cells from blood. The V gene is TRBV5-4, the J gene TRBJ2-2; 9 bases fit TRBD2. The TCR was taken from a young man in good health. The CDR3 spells CASSGRGGGTGELFF. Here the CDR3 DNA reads TGTGCCAGCAGCGGGCGGGGGGGCGGCACCGGGGAGCTGTTTTTT.